Following are 5 T cell receptor beta chains from one sample sequenced in a study of T-cell reconstitution after alpha-beta-depleted transplantation in children. Construction of the TCRbeta library involved unique molecular identifiers. Each CDR3 protein is one row after TCRdb ran MiXCR on the PCR reads. The table includes about 460,000 distinct CDR3 sequences, 11% detected once. Sequencing used PBMCs, mostly from graft donor cells, obtained 180 days after TCRalphabeta/CD19-depleted stem cell transplant. The receptors were gathered from a female patient aged 2 to 10 who had a stem cell transplant for aplastic anemia, so the T cells may come from the graft donor.

This clonotype was seen a handful of times. J is TRBJ2-5 and V is TRBV5-1; D is undetermined. Germline V gene lookup returns CDR1 SGHRS and CDR2 YFSETQ. Trimming pared 4 bases from V and 0 bases from J, leaving 13 bases between. This CDR3 comprises 15 residues. In nucleotides, the CDR3 is TGCGCCAGCAGCCGGACCGGCGAGTACCAAGAGACCCAGTACTTC. Amino acids: CASSRTGEYQETQYF. The full variable domain, with the rest looked up from reference TRBV5-1 and TRBJ2-5, is KAGVTQTPRYLIKTRGQQVTLSCSPISGHRSVSWYQQTPGQGLQFLFEYFSETQRNKGNFPGRFSGRQFSNSRSEMNVSTLELGDSALYLCASSRTGEYQETQYFGPGTRLLVL.

The V gene is TRBV7-6, the J gene TRBJ2-5, with TRBD2 matching over 7 bases. Germline V gene lookup returns CDR1 SGHVS and CDR2 FNYEAQ. After removal of 5 bases from V and 2 bases from J, the junction contained 11 bases not matched to a gene. This CDR3 is built from 16 residues. CDR3 protein: CASSRLLPGGQETQYF. For the CDR3, the DNA is TGTGCCAGCAGCCGACTACTACCGGGAGGACAAGAGACCCAGTACTTC.

The rearrangement uses TRBV5-6 and TRBJ2-1, with TRBD2 matching 9 bases. CDR3 length equals 14 residues. Germline-derived CDR1 and CDR2 are SGHDT and YYEEEE. V lost 5 bases to trimming and J lost 8 bases; unmatched junction nucleotides: 8. The CDR3 nucleotides read TGTGCCAGCAGTACGGGACTAGCTTGGTATGAGCAGTTCTTC. It encodes CASSTGLAWYEQFF.

This clonotype was found many times. The chain recombines TRBV29-1 with TRBJ1-1; TRBD1 matches at 10 bases. Trimming at V came to 7 bases and at J to 7 bases, leaving 12 bases not matched to a gene. The V gene's germline CDR1 is SQVTM and CDR2 ANQGSEA. The CDR3 runs 14 residues. Here the CDR3 reads CSALTGQGWGEAFF. CDR3 nucleotides: TGCAGCGCCCTAACGGGACAGGGGTGGGGTGAAGCTTTCTTT. The variable domain in full, completed from reference TRBV29-1 and TRBJ1-1, reads SAVISQKPSRDICQRGTSLTIQCQVDSQVTMMFWYRQQPGQSLTLIATANQGSEATYESGFVIDKFPISRPNLTFSTLTVSNMSPEDSSIYLCSALTGQGWGEAFFGQGTRLTVV.

This clonotype was seen a few times. This sequence joins TRBV18 and TRBJ2-7; TRBD2 matches at 7 bases. The J segment lost 0 bases and the V segment lost 4 bases, leaving 9 bases of the junction unmatched. In germline, CDR1 is KGHSH, CDR2 LQKENI. The CDR3 loop spans 16 amino acids. The CDR3 protein is CASSLTGGVNSYEQYV. The CDR3 DNA is TGTGCCAGCTCACTCACGGGGGGAGTGAACTCCTACGAGCAGTACGTC.